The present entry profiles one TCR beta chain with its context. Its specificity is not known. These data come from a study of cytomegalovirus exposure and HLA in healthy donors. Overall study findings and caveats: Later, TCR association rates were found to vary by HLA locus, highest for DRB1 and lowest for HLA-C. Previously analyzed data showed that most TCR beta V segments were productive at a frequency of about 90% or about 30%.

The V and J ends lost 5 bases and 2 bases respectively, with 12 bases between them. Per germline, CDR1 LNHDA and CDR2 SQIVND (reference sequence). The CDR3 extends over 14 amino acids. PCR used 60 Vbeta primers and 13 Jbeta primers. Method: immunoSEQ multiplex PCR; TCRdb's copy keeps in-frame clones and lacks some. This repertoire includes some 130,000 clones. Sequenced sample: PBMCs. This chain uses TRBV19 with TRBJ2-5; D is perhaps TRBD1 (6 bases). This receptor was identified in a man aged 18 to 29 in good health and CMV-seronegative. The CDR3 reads CASSSQGRQETQYF. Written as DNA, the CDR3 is TGTGCCAGTAGTTCCCAGGGGAGACAAGAGACCCAGTACTTC.